The 15 T cell receptor beta chains presented below share a single source sample, sequenced in a study of T cell responses to AZD1222 COVID-19 vaccine. Libraries were prepared by immunoSEQ multiplex PCR; TCRdb keeps only in-frame clonotypes and omits some of them. In the table there are about 130,000 clones, about 93% of which are singletons. The sequencing used peripheral blood, collected on day 0 of AZD1222 vaccination. The receptors stem from an adult in good health.

The rearrangement joins TRBV7-3 to TRBJ2-7, with TRBD2 identical over 8 bases. Germline V CDR1 and CDR2: SGHTA, FQGTGA. CDR3 length: 15 amino acids. The ends lost 1 base at V and 4 bases at J; junction bases unmatched: 6. The CDR3: CASSLISGSRYEQYF. DNA for the CDR3: TGTGCCAGCAGCTTAATCAGCGGGAGTAGGTACGAGCAGTACTTC.

The CDR3 spells CASLGDSNTGELFF. In nucleotides, the CDR3 is TGTGCCAGCCTTGGAGACTCGAACACCGGGGAGCTGTTTTTT. The chain couples TRBV28 to TRBJ2-2; D ambiguous. Germline CDR1 and CDR2: MDHEN and SYDVKM. This CDR3 is 14 amino acids long. V lost 8 bases and J lost 0, with 10 bases in between.

The V and J genes are TRBV27 and TRBJ2-7; 9 nucleotides line up with TRBD2. The CDR3 totals 14 residues. CDR1 and CDR2 from the germline V gene are MNHEY and SMNVEV (reference sequence). The ends lost 0 bases at V and 3 bases at J; junction bases unmatched: 0. The DNA of the CDR3 is TGTGCCAGCAGTTTATCAGCGGGGGGCTACGAGCAGTACTTC. Its translation is CASSLSAGGYEQYF.

CDR3 in amino acids: CASSFRGANGYTF. DNA for the CDR3: TGTGCCAGCAGTTTTAGGGGGGCGAATGGCTACACCTTC. This chain connects TRBV27 to TRBJ1-2, with D possibly being TRBD1 (6 bases). This CDR3 contains 13 residues. The V and J ends lost 3 bases and 6 bases respectively, with 11 bases between them. Germline lookup yields CDR1 MNHEY and CDR2 SMNVEV (reference sequence).

V and J are TRBV28 and TRBJ1-5; the D gene is possibly TRBD1 (6 bases). This CDR3 contains 16 residues. CDR1 MDHEN and CDR2 SYDVKM come from the germline V gene. The V end lost 5 bases, the J end lost 0 bases, and 14 bases lay between the germline ends. The CDR3 is CASSHGQSYSNQPQHF. As DNA, the CDR3 is TGTGCCAGCAGTCACGGACAGAGTTATAGCAATCAGCCCCAGCATTTT.

This chain links TRBV7-6 with TRBJ2-1; D gene uncertain. The germline V and J ends were trimmed by 1 base and 7 bases, with 8 bases remaining between them. CDR1 is SGHVS and CDR2 is FNYEAQ in the germline V gene. The CDR3 runs 13 residues. The CDR3 coding sequence is TGTGCCAGCAGCTTAGGCGGACCTAATGAGCAGTTCTTC. Translation: CASSLGGPNEQFF.

In its sample, this clone was seen once. The V and J genes are TRBV4-1 and TRBJ2-3; D not certain. Germline CDR1 reads MGHRA; CDR2 reads YSYEKL. The CDR3 has 14 residues. Trimming left V 4 bases short and J 0 bases short, with 8 bases between. CDR3 DNA sequence: TGCGCCAGCAGCCCTACTTCTAGCACAGATACGCAGTATTTT. Translating gives CASSPTSSTDTQYF.

V gene TRBV9 combines with J gene TRBJ1-2; 8 nucleotides line up with TRBD1. This CDR3 has 15 amino acids. V trimming: 1 base; J trimming: 8 bases; junction bases outside the gene matches: 10. CDR1 SGDLS and CDR2 YYNGEE come from the germline V gene. CDR3 protein: CASSVSTGGLEGYTF. The CDR3 coding sequence is TGTGCCAGCAGCGTATCTACAGGGGGTTTGGAGGGCTACACCTTC.

The chain combines TRBV20-1 with TRBJ2-7; D might be TRBD1 (7 bases). With 6 bases removed from V and 0 bases from J, the gap between germline ends came to 15 bases. CDR1 is DFQATT, CDR2 SNEGSKA, per germline (reference sequence). The CDR3 spans 14 residues. The CDR3 nucleotides read TGCAGTGCCAGTCGCGGGACAGTCTCCTACGAGCAGTACTTC. This codes for CSASRGTVSYEQYF.

The genes are TRBV7-2 and TRBJ1-2, with 8 positions matching TRBD1. This CDR3 region has 14 residues. Trimming removed 3 bases from V and 5 bases from J; junction bases left unmatched: 5. Germline loops: CDR1 SGHTA, CDR2 FQGNSA. CDR3 loop: CASSLWTGSYGYTF. The CDR3 coding sequence is TGTGCCAGCAGCTTGTGGACAGGGTCATATGGCTACACCTTC.

The chain combines TRBV12-3 or TRBV12-4 with TRBJ1-2, with a tentative D call TRBD1 (5 bases). V was shortened by 5 bases and J by 4 bases, with 8 bases between the two germline ends. CDR3 length equals 12 residues. The CDR3 DNA follows: TGTGCCAGCAGTCTCGACAGCTATGGCTACACCTTC. As protein: CASSLDSYGYTF.

The gene calls are TRBV27 and TRBJ1-3; unclear D gene. Trimming stripped 7 bases from V and 0 bases from J, with 4 bases between. The CDR3 extends over 12 amino acids. Germline-derived CDR1 and CDR2 are MNHEY and SMNVEV (reference sequence). CDR3 sequence: CASKGSGNTIYF. In DNA, the CDR3 is TGTGCCAGCAAGGGCTCTGGAAACACCATATATTTT.

The rearrangement uses TRBV9 and TRBJ2-3, with D possibly TRBD2 on 6 matching bases. Trimming took 0 bases from V and 3 from J, leaving 17 bases between them. Germline V gene sequence: CDR1 SGDLS, CDR2 YYNGEE. This CDR3 has 17 residues. CDR3: CASSVARPAGRTDTQYF. CDR3 in DNA: TGTGCCAGCAGCGTAGCCCGACCGGCGGGAAGGACAGATACGCAGTATTTT.

The chain is built from TRBV30 and TRBJ2-3; possibly TRBD1 for D (6 bases). The CDR3 runs to 14 residues. V was pared by 7 bases and J by 2 bases, with 16 bases between. The V gene's germline CDR1 is GTSNPN and CDR2 SVGIG (reference sequence). The CDR3 nucleotides are TGTGCCTCTTATCGGCAGGGGTTCACAGATACGCAGTATTTT. Its translation is CASYRQGFTDTQYF.

This chain links TRBV6-1 with TRBJ2-2; D might be TRBD1 (6 bases). The CDR3 runs 14 residues. V was shortened by 2 bases and J by 4 bases, with 8 bases between the two germline ends. Germline loops: CDR1 MNHNS, CDR2 SASEGT. The DNA for the CDR3 is TGTGCCAGCAGTGAAAACAGGGTCACCGGGGAGCTGTTTTTT. Protein sequence: CASSENRVTGELFF.